This TCR beta chain appears in the sequencing data of a study of cytomegalovirus exposure and HLA in healthy donors. Overall study: Earlier work reported approximately 110 million unique TCR beta sequences from roughly 180 million T cells. Study outcomes and limitations: As immune exposure information, only CMV serostatus was available. Previous analysis showed most TCR beta V segments were productive about 87% or about 30% of the time.

PCR involved 60 Vbeta and 13 Jbeta primers. This table comes from immunoSEQ multiplex PCR, and its TCRdb copy is limited to in-frame clones, with some not included. This repertoire shows about 110,000 clones, 75% to 85% found once; its top ten account for roughly 2.1%. Trimming took 0 bases from V and 0 from J, leaving 9 bases between them. Germline values: CDR1 SEHNR, CDR2 FQNEAQ (reference sequence). This CDR3 is built from 15 residues. Note on this clone: What it recognizes is unknown.

Healthy bone marrow donors supplied every sample. Sequencing was done on a sample of PBMCs. The gene calls are TRBV7-9 and TRBJ2-7; perhaps TRBD1 as D (6 bases). This clonotype originated in a man in his thirties or forties in good health and CMV-seronegative. The chain's CDR3 is CASSLAQGTSYEQYF. Here the CDR3 DNA reads TGTGCCAGCAGCTTAGCCCAGGGGACCTCCTACGAGCAGTACTTC. Variable domain in full (rest from reference TRBV7-9 and TRBJ2-7): DTGVSQNPRHKITKRGQNVTFRCDPISEHNRLYWYRQTLGQGPEFLTYFQNEAQLEKSRLLSDRFSAERPKGSFSTLEIQRTEQGDSAMYLCASSLAQGTSYEQYFGPGTRLTVT.